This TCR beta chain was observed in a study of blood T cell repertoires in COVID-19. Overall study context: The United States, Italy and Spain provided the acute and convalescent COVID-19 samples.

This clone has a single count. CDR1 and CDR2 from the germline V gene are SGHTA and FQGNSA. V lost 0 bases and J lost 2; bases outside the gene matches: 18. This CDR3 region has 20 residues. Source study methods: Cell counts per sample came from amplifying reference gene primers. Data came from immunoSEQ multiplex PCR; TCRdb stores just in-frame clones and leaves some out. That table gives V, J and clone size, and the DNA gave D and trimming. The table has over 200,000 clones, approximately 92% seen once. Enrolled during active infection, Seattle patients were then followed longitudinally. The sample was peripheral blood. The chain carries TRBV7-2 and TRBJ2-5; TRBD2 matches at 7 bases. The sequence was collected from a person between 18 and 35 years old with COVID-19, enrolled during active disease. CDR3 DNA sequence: TGTGCCAGCAGCTTAGCCTTCCCGACGGCTGCGGGAGACTTGCAAGAGACCCAGTACTTC. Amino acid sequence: CASSLAFPTAAGDLQETQYF.